What follows describes a single T cell receptor (beta chain). This clone has just a few counts. This receptor's antigen is unknown. Base-call qualities are not available, and no considerably larger clone is one nucleotide away. TCR beta CDR3 regions were sequenced at survey depth on the immunoSEQ platform. The QIAamp DNA micro kit was used to extract genomic DNA from every cultured and uncultured CD8+ T cell population. On the authors' methods: Any sample with under 5,000 productive reads was excluded, and this exclusion removed about 6% of the roughly 80 cultures stimulated with HIV peptides. Sequences were trimmed to CDR3 by a MANAFEST web app, and nonproductive sequences, CDR3s under 5 amino acids, and sequences not starting with C or ending with F/W were removed. Clonotypes were classified as antigen-specific only if expansion was observed in at least 2 of 3 replicates versus the no-peptide control at FDR 0.01, only within one epitope family. In addition, a specific clonotype needed a frequency at least fivefold higher than in wells stimulated with peptides from other epitope families. TCRdb carries this immuneACCESS record with in-frame sequences only. Its versions omit some clonotypes, under half of them owing to an unresolved V gene in the studies checked, with the rest unexplained. That table supplies the V and J calls and clone size; D and trimming were determined from the DNA. Present in this sample are about 95,000 clones, around 67% of which were seen just once. 20% to 30% of the sample rests with the top ten.

The EasySep Human CD8+ T Cell Enrichment Kit was used on day 10 to isolate CD8+ T cells from every culture. From the cysteine through the phenylalanine, the CDR3 covers 18 amino acids. This entry keeps only the CDR3 DNA: 54 bases, framed from base 1. After removal of 2 bases from V and 0 bases from J, the junction retains 8 bases not matched to a gene. The germline V gene specifies SGDLS as CDR1 and YYNGEE as CDR2. The sample is drawn from a study of CD8 T cell repertoires and HIV-1 epitope variants (dated by TCRdb to the early 2020s). With regard to the full study: Twenty-five peptides representing autologous and known Gag and Nef epitope variants were each used to stimulate T cells in separate culture wells. The control conditions were a CMV, EBV and flu peptide pool, the Ebola AY9 epitope as a negative control, and a well with no peptide. The epitopes tested covered three Gag epitope families plus Nef HW9 and YT9. T cells were enriched using the EasySep Human T Cell Enrichment Kit and then co-cultured with an equal number of autologous T cell-negative cells acting as antigen-presenting cells. For less than 13 days the cultures were kept in IMDM with gentamicin, and on days 3 and 7 half of the media was changed with IL-2, IL-7 and IL-15 added. A 1M T cell aliquot was kept as an uncultured baseline condition, separate from the approximately 83 T cell cultures. Running each culture condition in triplicate, except for one peptide done in duplicate, gave a total of around 90 T cell cultures.

What the authors observed across the whole study: Nine or ten antigen-specific TCR beta clonotypes were identified, of which over 5 appeared to be cross-reactive for autologous or known escape epitope variants. Only TCR beta chains were identified by the assay, and proliferation to antigen, not T cell function or cytokine profile, was indicated. Roughly 5 clonotypes recognized the Nef KF9 family and one the HW9 family, with no responses to the TAALDMSHF plasma variant.

The sequence links TRBV9 to TRBJ2-3; 11 central bases correspond to TRBD2. The sequenced material came from uncultured baseline CD8+ T cells from peripheral blood mononuclear cells (PBMCs). The TCR originated in a male donor with HIV. The encoded CDR3 is CASSVRLAGGPSTDTQYF. The bases read TGTGCCAGCAGCGTGAGGCTAGCGGGGGGCCCTAGCACAGATACGCAGTATTTT.